The clone carrying this T cell receptor (beta chain) was seen only a few times. The antigen remains unidentified. Likely unrecorded immune exposures existed in these nominally healthy donors. This sample is drawn from a study of cytomegalovirus exposure and HLA in healthy donors. Study outcomes and limitations: Association with HLA alleles at 0.05 false discovery rate was found for roughly 17,000 TCR beta sequences in a later analysis.

The study ran its PCR with 60 Vbeta and 13 Jbeta primers. Method: immunoSEQ multiplex PCR; TCRdb's copy keeps in-frame clones and lacks some. The sample consists of about 91,000 clones, about two thirds of them appearing once. The CDR3 loop spans 13 amino acids. Trimming removed 6 bases from V and 4 bases from J, with 10 bases in between. Germline V gene sequence: CDR1 SNHLY, CDR2 FYNNEI. The receptor's source is a human donor in good health. The chain employs TRBV2 and TRBJ1-5, with a possible D match to TRBD1 (6 bases). Specimen: PBMCs. The CDR3, as DNA: TGTGCCAGCAGCGGACAGTTAAATCAGCCCCAGCATTTT. Its protein is CASSGQLNQPQHF.